Listed below are T cell receptor beta chains from one sample, sequenced in a study of control samples from healthy donors and cancer patients. The data were produced by immunoSEQ multiplex PCR, yet TCRdb's version contains in-frame clones alone and is incomplete. The sample lists about 190,000 clones; roughly nine tenths were seen once. The sequenced sample consisted of blood. All receptors derive from a young man in good health. CDR3s include the opening cysteine and the closing phenylalanine or tryptophan. A D gene is named only where the DNA matches it firmly. Not all rows give a size; the values are once, few, many and, for expanded clones, a class.

j_call d_call v_call clone_size cdr3_nt cdr3_aa
TRBJ2-4 NA TRBV2 NA TGTGCCAGCAGTTTTGGGACGGCCAAAAACATTCAGTACTTC CASSFGTAKNIQYF
TRBJ1-1 NA TRBV21-1 NA TGTGCCAGCAGCAAAGATGTCAGGGGACGTACTGAAGCTTTCTTT CASSKDVRGRTEAFF
TRBJ1-1 TRBD1 TRBV9 NA TGTGCCAGCAGCGTAGTAGTGGACAGGGAAGCTTTCTTT CASSVVVDREAFF
TRBJ1-3 NA TRBV11-2 NA TGTGCCAGCACCCTAGGGGCACCTGGAAACACCATATATTTT CASTLGAPGNTIYF
TRBJ1-2 NA TRBV14 NA TGTGCCAGCAGCCACGGACAGCCTAACTATGGCTACACCTTC CASSHGQPNYGYTF
TRBJ1-6 NA TRBV5-4 NA TGTGCCAGCAGCTTGCGGGACGAAGGGTCACCCCTCCACTTT CASSLRDEGSPLHF
TRBJ2-3 NA TRBV2 once TGTGCCAGCAACATCAGACTTACAGATACGCAGTATTTT CASNIRLTDTQYF
TRBJ2-1 NA TRBV29-1 NA TGCAGCGCTTTCACACAGACTCCCTACAATGAGCAGTTCTTC CSAFTQTPYNEQFF
TRBJ2-3 NA TRBV5-4 NA TGTGCCAGCAGCTCTATAGGACGGGGAGATACGCAGTATTTT CASSSIGRGDTQYF
TRBJ1-1 NA TRBV12-1 NA TGTGCCAGCAGCTTGCGGAATAGGAACACTGAAGCTTTCTTT CASSLRNRNTEAFF
TRBJ2-3 NA TRBV9 NA TGTGCCAGCAGCGGATCACCGACGGGAGATACGCAGTATTTT CASSGSPTGDTQYF
TRBJ1-1 NA TRBV6-1 NA TGTGCCAGCAGTGAAGGGAGCATGAACACTGAAGCTTTCTTT CASSEGSMNTEAFF
TRBJ2-7 TRBD2 TRBV5-1 NA TGCGCCAGCAGCTTGGCACTAGCGGGGGGCCCTCCCTACGAGCAGTACTTC CASSLALAGGPPYEQYF
TRBJ1-1 NA TRBV11-2 NA TGCGCCAGCAGCTTGCAGCATGCGTCGGGGCGGGGGGAAGCTTTCTTT CASSLQHASGRGEAFF
TRBJ1-2 NA TRBV7-9 NA TGTGCCAGCAGCCTCTACCCGTATGGCTACACCTTC CASSLYPYGYTF
TRBJ1-6 NA TRBV30 NA TGTGCCTGGAGTGCGGGGGGCGCGAAACCCCTCCACTTT CAWSAGGAKPLHF
TRBJ2-7 TRBD1 TRBV7-2 NA TGTGCCAGCAGCTTATCCAGGACAGGGCCCTACGAGCAGTACTTC CASSLSRTGPYEQYF
TRBJ1-1 NA TRBV7-9 NA TGTGCCAGCACCACGGGGGGCCACGACACTGAAGCTTTCTTT CASTTGGHDTEAFF
TRBJ1-3 NA TRBV10-3 NA TGTGCCATCAGTGAGTTTCACACAGTCTCCTCTGGAAACACCATATATTTT CAISEFHTVSSGNTIYF
TRBJ1-2 NA TRBV2 NA TGTGCCAGCAGTGAAGGCTCTGGCTACACCTTC CASSEGSGYTF
TRBJ2-6 NA TRBV2 NA TGTGCCAGCAGTGTCGCGTACTCTGGGGCCAACGTCCTGACTTTC CASSVAYSGANVLTF
TRBJ2-7 NA TRBV2 NA TGTGCCAGCAGAGAGGGGAGGCTCTACGAGCAGTACTTC CASREGRLYEQYF
TRBJ1-5 NA TRBV19 NA TGTGCCAGTAGTGCCCTGAGCCGCAATCAGCCCCAGCATTTT CASSALSRNQPQHF
TRBJ2-2 TRBD2 TRBV3-1/TRBV3-2 NA TGTGCCAGCAGCCTAAAGGGACTAGCGGGCGCGGAGACCGGGGAGCTGTTTTTT CASSLKGLAGAETGELFF
TRBJ2-2 NA TRBV9 NA TGTGCCAGCAGCGTAGAGCAGCGGGGGGAGCTGTTTTTT CASSVEQRGELFF
TRBJ2-3 TRBD2 TRBV7-2 NA TGTGCCAGCAGCTCACTTAGCGGGGGGGCAGATACGCAGTATTTT CASSSLSGGADTQYF
TRBJ2-1 NA TRBV29-1 NA TGCAGCGTTGGACAGACTTACAATGAGCAGTTCTTC CSVGQTYNEQFF
TRBJ1-2 NA TRBV9 NA TGTGCCAGCAGGCGGGAGGACGGCCCCAATGGCTACACCTTC CASRREDGPNGYTF